This T cell receptor (beta chain) was captured by sequencing in a study of a mutant IDH1 vaccine in newly diagnosed glioma. Turning to the study itself: Pretreatment consisted of radiotherapy, temozolomide, or both, with most receiving both.

The junction had 8 bases not matched to a gene; V was cut back by 5 bases and J by 3 bases. The germline V gene encodes CDR1 MNHEY and CDR2 SMNVEV (reference sequence). The CDR3 runs 15 residues. Broader study findings: Top peripheral T cell clonotype shifts appeared unrelated to pseudoprogression.

Notes on this clone: Its target is not known.

Assay used: immunoSEQ multiplex PCR; TCRdb lists only in-frame clones, some missing. Found here are under 150,000 clones, roughly 90% of them singletons; the top ten hold under 0.8%. The sample's time point: week 11, during vaccination. Doses comprised 300 ug of mutant IDH1 20-mer peptide each, plus topical imiquimod. The input for sequencing was PBMCs, taken from a glioma patient whose treatment included an IDH1 peptide vaccine. This TCR derives from a woman aged 45-65 years with glioma. The J gene is TRBJ2-3, the V gene TRBV27; TRBD2 matches at 7 bases. The CDR3 DNA sequence: TGTGCCAGCAGTCCCCAGCGGGATTGGACAGATACGCAGTATTTT. This encodes CASSPQRDWTDTQYF.